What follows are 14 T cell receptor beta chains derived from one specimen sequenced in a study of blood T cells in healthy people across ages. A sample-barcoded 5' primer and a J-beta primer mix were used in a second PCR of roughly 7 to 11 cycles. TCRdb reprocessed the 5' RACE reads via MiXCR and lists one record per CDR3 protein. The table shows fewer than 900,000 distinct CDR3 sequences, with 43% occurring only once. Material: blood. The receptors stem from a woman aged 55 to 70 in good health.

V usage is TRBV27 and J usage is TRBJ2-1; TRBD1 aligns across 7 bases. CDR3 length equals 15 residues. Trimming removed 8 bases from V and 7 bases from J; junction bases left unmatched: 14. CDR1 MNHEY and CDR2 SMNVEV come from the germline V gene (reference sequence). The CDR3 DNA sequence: TGTGCCAGCTCGCACGGCGACAGGGCTCGAAATGAGCAGTTCTTC. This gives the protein CASSHGDRARNEQFF.

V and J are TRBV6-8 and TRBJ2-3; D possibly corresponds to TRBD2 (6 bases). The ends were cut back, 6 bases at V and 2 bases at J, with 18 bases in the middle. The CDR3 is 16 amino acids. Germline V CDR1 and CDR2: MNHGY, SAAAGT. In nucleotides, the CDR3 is TGTGCCAGCAGGCCGGAGGGAGTCCCATTCACAGATACGCAGTATTTT. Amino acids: CASRPEGVPFTDTQYF.

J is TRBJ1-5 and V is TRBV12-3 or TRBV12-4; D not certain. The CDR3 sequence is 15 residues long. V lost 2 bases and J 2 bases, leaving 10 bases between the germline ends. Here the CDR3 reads CASSLMGKGNQPQHF. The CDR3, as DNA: TGTGCCAGCAGTTTAATGGGGAAGGGCAATCAGCCCCAGCATTTT.

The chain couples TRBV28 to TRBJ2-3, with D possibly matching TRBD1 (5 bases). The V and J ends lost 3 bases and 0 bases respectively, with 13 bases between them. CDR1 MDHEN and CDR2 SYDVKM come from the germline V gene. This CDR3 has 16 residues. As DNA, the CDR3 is TGTGCCAGCAGTTTCTTTGGGGCGAGTAGCACAGATACGCAGTATTTT. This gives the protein CASSFFGASSTDTQYF.

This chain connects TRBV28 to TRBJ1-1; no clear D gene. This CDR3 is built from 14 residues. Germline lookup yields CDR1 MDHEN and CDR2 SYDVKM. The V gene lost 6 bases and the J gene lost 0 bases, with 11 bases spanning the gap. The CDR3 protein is CASSPPRLNTEAFF. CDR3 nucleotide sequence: TGTGCCAGCAGCCCCCCGCGGTTGAACACTGAAGCTTTCTTT.

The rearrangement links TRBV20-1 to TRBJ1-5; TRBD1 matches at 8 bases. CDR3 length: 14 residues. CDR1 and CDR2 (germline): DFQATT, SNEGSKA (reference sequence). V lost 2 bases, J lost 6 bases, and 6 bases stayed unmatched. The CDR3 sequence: CSARRDRSGQPQHF. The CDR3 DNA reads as TGCAGTGCTAGAAGGGACAGGAGCGGTCAGCCCCAGCATTTT.

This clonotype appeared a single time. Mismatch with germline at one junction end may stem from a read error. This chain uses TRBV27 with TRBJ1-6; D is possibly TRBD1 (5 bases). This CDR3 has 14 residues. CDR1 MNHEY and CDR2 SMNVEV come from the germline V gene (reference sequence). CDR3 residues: CASSLTGFSGPPHF. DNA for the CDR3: TGTGCCAGCAGTTTAACAGGCTTTAGTGGTCCCCCCCACTTT.

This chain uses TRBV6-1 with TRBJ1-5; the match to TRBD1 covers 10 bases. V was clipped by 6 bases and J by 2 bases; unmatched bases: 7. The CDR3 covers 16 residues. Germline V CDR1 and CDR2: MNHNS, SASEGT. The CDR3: CASRSLTGGGNQPQHF. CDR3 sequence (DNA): TGTGCCAGCAGATCCTTGACAGGGGGCGGCAATCAGCCCCAGCATTTT.

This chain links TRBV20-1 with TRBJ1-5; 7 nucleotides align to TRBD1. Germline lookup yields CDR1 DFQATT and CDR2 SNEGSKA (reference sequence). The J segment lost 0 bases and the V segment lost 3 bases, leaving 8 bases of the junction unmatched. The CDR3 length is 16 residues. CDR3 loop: CSARAEGTASNQPQHF. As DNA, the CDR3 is TGCAGTGCTAGGGCAGAGGGGACAGCTAGCAATCAGCCCCAGCATTTT.

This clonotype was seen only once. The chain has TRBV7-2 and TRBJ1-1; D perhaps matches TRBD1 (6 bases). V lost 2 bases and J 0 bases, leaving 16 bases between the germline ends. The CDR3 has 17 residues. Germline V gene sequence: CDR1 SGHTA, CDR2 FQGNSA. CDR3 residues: CASSLHSRGALNTEAFF. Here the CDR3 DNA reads TGTGCCAGCAGCTTACACAGCCGGGGGGCCCTGAACACTGAAGCTTTCTTT.

CDR3: CASSRPGRDSNNEQFF. In DNA form, the CDR3 reads TGTGCCAGCAGCCGCCCGGGGAGGGACTCAAACAATGAGCAGTTCTTC. The chain uses TRBV7-9 and TRBJ2-1; the match to TRBD2 covers 7 bases. This CDR3 is built from 16 residues. The germline V gene encodes CDR1 SEHNR and CDR2 FQNEAQ (reference sequence). Trimming took 5 bases from V and 5 from J; bases not matched to a gene: 12. The full variable domain, in which reference TRBV7-9 and TRBJ2-1 provide the parts outside the CDR3, is DTGVSQNPRHKITKRGQNVTFRCDPISEHNRLYWYRQTLGQGPEFLTYFQNEAQLEKSRLLSDRFSAERPKGSFSTLEIQRTEQGDSAMYLCASSRPGRDSNNEQFFGPGTRLTVL.

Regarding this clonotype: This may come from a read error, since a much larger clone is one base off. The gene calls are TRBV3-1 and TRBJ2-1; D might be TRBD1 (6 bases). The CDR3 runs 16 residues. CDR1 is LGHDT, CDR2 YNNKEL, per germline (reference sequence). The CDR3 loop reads CASSHYGTLTYDEQFF. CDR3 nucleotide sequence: TGTGCCAGCAGCCACTACGGGACACTAACCTACGATGAGCAGTTCTTC.

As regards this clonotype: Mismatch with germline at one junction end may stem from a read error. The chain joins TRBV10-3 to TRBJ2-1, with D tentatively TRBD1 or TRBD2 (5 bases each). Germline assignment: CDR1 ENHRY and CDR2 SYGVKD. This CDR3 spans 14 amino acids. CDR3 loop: CAIRRDGLYNEQLF. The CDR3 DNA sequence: TGTGCCATCCGCCGGGACGGACTCTACAATGAGCAGTTATTC.

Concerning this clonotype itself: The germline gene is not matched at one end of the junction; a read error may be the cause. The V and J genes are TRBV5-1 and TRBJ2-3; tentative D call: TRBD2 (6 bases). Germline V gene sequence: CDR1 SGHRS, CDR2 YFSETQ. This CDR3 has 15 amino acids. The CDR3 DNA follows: TGCGCCTGCAGCTTCAAGGGCGGGGAGGCAGATACGCAGTATTTT. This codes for CACSFKGGEADTQYF.